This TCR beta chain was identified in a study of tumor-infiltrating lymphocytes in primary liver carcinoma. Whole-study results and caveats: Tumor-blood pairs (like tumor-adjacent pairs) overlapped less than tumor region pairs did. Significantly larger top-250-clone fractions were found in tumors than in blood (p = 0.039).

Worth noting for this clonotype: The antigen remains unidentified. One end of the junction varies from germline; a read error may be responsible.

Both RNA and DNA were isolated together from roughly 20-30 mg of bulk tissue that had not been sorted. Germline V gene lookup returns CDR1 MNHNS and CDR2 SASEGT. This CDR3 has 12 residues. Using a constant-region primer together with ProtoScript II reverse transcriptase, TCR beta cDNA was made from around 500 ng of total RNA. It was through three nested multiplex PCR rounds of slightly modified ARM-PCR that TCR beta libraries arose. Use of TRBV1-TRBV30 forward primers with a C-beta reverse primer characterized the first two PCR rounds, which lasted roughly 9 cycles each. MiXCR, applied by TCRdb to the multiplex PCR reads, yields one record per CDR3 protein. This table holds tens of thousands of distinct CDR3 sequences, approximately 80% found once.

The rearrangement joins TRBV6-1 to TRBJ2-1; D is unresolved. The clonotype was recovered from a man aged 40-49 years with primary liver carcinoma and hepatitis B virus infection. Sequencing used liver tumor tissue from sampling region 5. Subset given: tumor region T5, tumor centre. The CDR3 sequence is CASSDDPYDQFF. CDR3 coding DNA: TGTGCCAGCAGTGACGATCCGTATGACCAGTTCTTC.